The entry below describes one TCR beta chain. The clone's antigen remains unknown. No base quality information exists; no much larger clone differs at one position. This sample is part of a study of shared clonotypes between healthy human individuals (TCRdb year 2020). For context, the study as a whole: The cohort included three men and two women between 18 and 49 years of age. To estimate repertoire size and how much clonotype sharing occurs between individuals, the study deeply sequenced the blood TCR repertoires of a handful of healthy adults. To increase sequencing depth and limit assay-specific biases, different laboratories used diverse techniques to prepare libraries and sequence TCR repertoires. Per donor, leukapheresis produced somewhere between about 0.85 and 8.9 billion PBMCs. What the research found in general, with its limitations: Sampling was restricted to blood, and TCR repertoires in tissues likely differ from the TCR repertoires found in blood. Because the study included a small number of donors, the genetic and exposure-history diversity represented was limited. Pairwise subsampling led to the expectation that sequencing depth would affect the degree of clonotype sharing among donors.

Healthy HIV-negative adults with no recently reported acute infections or vaccinations were included as donors. Every donor was a Caucasian adult residing in Nashville, Tennessee, USA. For unsorted samples, 75 million to 100 million PBMCs were counted and genomic DNA was extracted with the QIAamp DNA Blood Mini kit. Blood was obtained by leukapheresis, after which PBMCs were separated by Ficoll-Histopaque density gradient centrifugation and cryopreserved in liquid nitrogen vapor phase. Using the deep immunoSEQ assay, multiplex PCR amplified TCR CDR3 regions from genomic DNA. Extracted genomic DNA from each cell subset was distributed evenly across all wells of several immunoSEQ 96-well plates, and each plate was treated as a replicate. Each replicate PCR for unsorted PBMC received about 300 ng genomic DNA, equal to tens of thousands of T cell genomes. Ten immunoSEQ deep assay plates were used to sequence the unsorted PBMC genomic DNA. Purified libraries were measured with a Qubit 3.0 fluorometer, size-checked on a Bioanalyzer 2100, and measured again with the KAPA Library Quantification kit. A separate single-read 150-cycle Illumina NextSeq 550 flow cell was used to sequence each immunoSEQ 96-well plate. The original methods were these. Because the immunoSEQ output included only junctional sequences and no quality scores, the filtering could not be the same as the filtering used for full-length reads. Sequences were annotated with PyIR, a Python wrapper for IgBLAST v1.9, using IMGT germline references to assign V/J genes and CDR3. Reads with weak V/J assignments (E-value above 1e-6), missing CDR3, stop codons, out-of-frame junctions, or ambiguous translated residues were removed. V3J clonotypes were defined by identical inferred V gene, J gene, and CDR3 amino acid sequence. To compute the percentage overlap between repertoires, the number of shared unique clonotypes was divided by the size of the smaller repertoire. RTK rarefaction, the Chao1 estimator, and Recon v2.1 estimates of unobserved clonotypes were used to assess repertoire richness. The table comes from immuneACCESS by way of TCRdb, which keeps in-frame sequences with V and J called. Part of the clones is missing from these tables; in studies checked, under half for an unresolved V gene and the rest for unknown reasons. From that table come the V and J calls and clone size; the DNA was used to work out D and trimming. In this sample the table shows 450,000 to 500,000 clones, 70% to 85% of which occur a single time. The top ten constitute 12% of the sample.

The CDR1 and CDR2 encoded by the germline V gene are ENHRY and SYGVKD. V lost 4 bases and J lost 4 bases; the stretch between them is 13 bases long. Spanning cysteine to phenylalanine, the CDR3 consists of 14 amino acids. This entry keeps only the CDR3 DNA: 42 bases, framed from base 1. Sequencing input: PBMCs. The rearrangement combines TRBV10-3 with TRBJ2-5, with a weak D call of TRBD2 (6 bases match). This receptor was obtained from a woman between 35 and 50 years old in good health. Some clones in this sample may be carry-over from other donors' samples. The CDR3 in this case is CAISGGPGGETQYF. DNA sequence: TGTGCCATCAGTGGGGGACCCGGGGGAGAGACCCAGTACTTC.